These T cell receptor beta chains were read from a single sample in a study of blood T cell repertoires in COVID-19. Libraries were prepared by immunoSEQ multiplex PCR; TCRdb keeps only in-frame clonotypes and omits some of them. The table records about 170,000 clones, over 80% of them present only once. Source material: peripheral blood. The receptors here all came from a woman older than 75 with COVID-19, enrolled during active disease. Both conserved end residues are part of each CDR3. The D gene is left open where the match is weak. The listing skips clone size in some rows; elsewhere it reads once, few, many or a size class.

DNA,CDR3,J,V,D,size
TGCGCCAGCAGCCGGACAGGAATTAACACTGAAGCTTTCTTT,CASSRTGINTEAFF,TRBJ1-1,TRBV5-1,TRBD1,once
TGTGCCAGCAGCCCCGGGACAGTGGGCAATCAGCCCCAGCATTTT,CASSPGTVGNQPQHF,TRBJ1-5,TRBV7-6,TRBD1,NA
TGTGCCAGCAGCCCCCCTGCCCAGGGCCCCTCCACTGGAAACACCATATATTTT,CASSPPAQGPSTGNTIYF,TRBJ1-3,TRBV7-3,NA,NA
TGCGCCAGCAGTTGGGACAGGGAACAGCCCCAGCATTTT,CASSWDREQPQHF,TRBJ1-5,TRBV5-1,TRBD1,NA
TGTGCCAGCAGCTTATATGAGGGCCACGAGCAGTACTTC,CASSLYEGHEQYF,TRBJ2-7,TRBV7-3,NA,NA
TGTGCCAGCAGCTTAGAATCAATAGGGGGAGCTTTCTTT,CASSLESIGGAFF,TRBJ1-1,TRBV11-2,NA,NA
TGTGCCAGCTCCTCCCCGAGGGGGTTTCATGATGCTCATGGCGGTGAAGCTTTCTTT,CASSSPRGFHDAHGGEAFF,TRBJ1-1,TRBV9,NA,NA
TGCGCCAGCAGTCAATCGCGGAAGGGGGCAAACACCATATATTTT,CASSQSRKGANTIYF,TRBJ1-3,TRBV23-1,TRBD1,NA
TGTGCCAGCAGCGGGGGAGTTTACAATGAGCAGTTCTTC,CASSGGVYNEQFF,TRBJ2-1,TRBV9,NA,few
TGTGCCACCAAAGGAGGCGGGCCTAATGAAAAACTGTTTTTT,CATKGGGPNEKLFF,TRBJ1-4,TRBV18,NA,NA
TGTGCCAGTAGTGACAGGGGGACACCGGACTACGAGCAGTACTTC,CASSDRGTPDYEQYF,TRBJ2-7,TRBV19,TRBD1,NA
TGTGCCATCAGAACAGGGGGACAATCCTATAATTCACCCCTCCACTTT,CAIRTGGQSYNSPLHF,TRBJ1-6,TRBV10-3,TRBD1,NA
TGTGCCAGCAGCCAAGATACGCGGAAAAAGTACTTC,CASSQDTRKKYF,TRBJ2-7,TRBV14,NA,NA
TGTGCCAGCAGGAAAAGCGTAGCGGGACCACACGGGGAAGAGACCCAGTACTTC,CASRKSVAGPHGEETQYF,TRBJ2-5,TRBV5-8,TRBD2,NA
TGTGCCAGCAGTGAAATGTTGGCCAAGACGCGGGGAAACACCATATATTTT,CASSEMLAKTRGNTIYF,TRBJ1-3,TRBV6-1,NA,NA
TGTGCCAGCAGCCGACAGGGAAGCGACGAGCAGTACTTC,CASSRQGSDEQYF,TRBJ2-7,TRBV5-4,TRBD1,NA
TGTGCCAGCAGTTCTACCGGGAAATACTACGAGCAGTACTTC,CASSSTGKYYEQYF,TRBJ2-7,TRBV6-5,NA,few
TGCGCCAGCAGCTTGAGAGCAGGATCCACCGGGGAGCTGTTTTTT,CASSLRAGSTGELFF,TRBJ2-2,TRBV5-1,NA,NA
TGTGCCAGCAGCCAAGTGGGCAGGCCCCATTTCTTT,CASSQVGRPHFF,TRBJ1-1,TRBV3-1/TRBV3-2,NA,NA
TGTGCCAGCAGCTTAACAGCCCTTCTGAACACCGGGGAGCTGTTTTTT,CASSLTALLNTGELFF,TRBJ2-2,TRBV7-9,NA,NA
TGCGCCAGCAGCTTGAAGCACAGCCCAGATACGCAGTATTTT,CASSLKHSPDTQYF,TRBJ2-3,TRBV5-1,NA,NA
TGTGCCAGCAGCCACGGGAGCTACGAGCAGTACTTC,CASSHGSYEQYF,TRBJ2-7,TRBV7-9,NA,few
TGTGCCAGCAGGGCGGGCAGGGGTGACTATGGCTACACCTTC,CASRAGRGDYGYTF,TRBJ1-2,TRBV6-5,NA,NA
TGCGCCAGCAGCTTGGGGTATCCACAGGGGAAGAGTAACTATGGCTACACCTTC,CASSLGYPQGKSNYGYTF,TRBJ1-2,TRBV5-1,TRBD1,NA
TGTGCCAGCTCATGGGACAGAAATAGCAATCAGCCCCAGCATTTT,CASSWDRNSNQPQHF,TRBJ1-5,TRBV18,TRBD1,NA
TGTGCCAGCAGCCCCGCTAGCGGGGGAGGAACGCAGTATTTT,CASSPASGGGTQYF,TRBJ2-3,TRBV7-3,TRBD2,NA
TGTGCCAGCAGCTTTCTCGGACTAGCGGGTTCCTCCAATGAGCAGTTCTTC,CASSFLGLAGSSNEQFF,TRBJ2-1,TRBV9,TRBD2,NA
TGTGCCAGCACCACAAATAACTATGGCTACACCTTC,CASTTNNYGYTF,TRBJ1-2,TRBV12-3/TRBV12-4,NA,NA
TGTGCCATCAGCCCCGGAACCGGACAGGGGCGGAATGAGCAGTTCTTC,CAISPGTGQGRNEQFF,TRBJ2-1,TRBV10-3,TRBD1,NA
TGTGCCAGCAGCCCCGGGACAGGGGGGATCTATGGCTACACCTTC,CASSPGTGGIYGYTF,TRBJ1-2,TRBV3-1/TRBV3-2,TRBD1,NA
TGTGCCAGCAGTTTTGGGGGGGCGAACACTGAAGCTTTCTTT,CASSFGGANTEAFF,TRBJ1-1,TRBV3-1/TRBV3-2,NA,NA
TGTGCCAGCAGCCACCCACTAGCGGGATCCTACGAGCAGTACTTC,CASSHPLAGSYEQYF,TRBJ2-7,TRBV14,TRBD2,NA
TGTGCCAGCAGCCAAGAGGACAGGAGACAAGAGACCCAGTACTTC,CASSQEDRRQETQYF,TRBJ2-5,TRBV14,TRBD1,once
TGCGCCAGCAGCTTGATTGAGGGCGAGCAGTACTTC,CASSLIEGEQYF,TRBJ2-7,TRBV5-1,NA,NA
TGTGCCAGCAGCTTGGTCAGTTGGACTAGCGGGAGGAGCACAGATACGCAGTATTTT,CASSLVSWTSGRSTDTQYF,TRBJ2-3,TRBV7-2,TRBD2,NA
TGTGCCAGCAGCCAAGGTCGTGGACTCCGCGGGATCACCCAGTACTTC,CASSQGRGLRGITQYF,TRBJ2-5,TRBV3-1/TRBV3-2,NA,NA
TGTGCCAGCAGCTTAGGACAGGCCAGGGGCTATGGCTACACCTTC,CASSLGQARGYGYTF,TRBJ1-2,TRBV7-8,NA,NA
TGTGCCAGCAGTTTCTGGACAGGGCGAGGGAGCACTGAAGCTTTCTTT,CASSFWTGRGSTEAFF,TRBJ1-1,TRBV6-5,TRBD1,NA
TGTGCCAGCAGCTTCCGGGACAGGGCTTCCTACGAGCAGTACTTC,CASSFRDRASYEQYF,TRBJ2-7,TRBV13,TRBD1,NA
TGTGCCAGCAGCCAAAGGGCGGGGTACGAGCAGTACTTC,CASSQRAGYEQYF,TRBJ2-7,TRBV3-1/TRBV3-2,NA,few
TGTGCCACCAGCAGAGACGTCCTAAAGGAGCAGTTCTTC,CATSRDVLKEQFF,TRBJ2-1,TRBV15,NA,NA
TGTGCCAGCAGGGACTACCAAGAGACCCAGTACTTC,CASRDYQETQYF,TRBJ2-5,TRBV2,NA,NA
TGTGCCAGCAGCCCCCGGTCCCTTTCTAACTATGGCTACACCTTC,CASSPRSLSNYGYTF,TRBJ1-2,TRBV7-8,NA,NA
TGTGCCAGCAGCGCTACCGCGAACTATGGCTACACCTTC,CASSATANYGYTF,TRBJ1-2,TRBV5-4,NA,NA
TGTGCCAGCAGCGTAAACAGGGGAAGCCAAGAGACCCAGTACTTC,CASSVNRGSQETQYF,TRBJ2-5,TRBV9,TRBD1,NA
TGTGCCATCCCGACAGTTAATCAGCCCCAGCATTTT,CAIPTVNQPQHF,TRBJ1-5,TRBV21-1,NA,NA
TGTGCCAGCAGCGTTCAGGGGTTACCCTACGAGCAGTACTTC,CASSVQGLPYEQYF,TRBJ2-7,TRBV9,NA,NA
TGTGCCAGCTCACCCCCAGGATACAATGAGCAGTTCTTC,CASSPPGYNEQFF,TRBJ2-1,TRBV18,NA,once
TGTGCCAGCTCAGGATCGGAGAGGTATGGCTACACCTTC,CASSGSERYGYTF,TRBJ1-2,TRBV18,NA,NA
TGTGCCAGCAGTCCCCAGGCAGGGTCCTGGACCTACGAGCAGTACTTC,CASSPQAGSWTYEQYF,TRBJ2-7,TRBV27,NA,NA
TGTGCCAGCAGCTTAGGACATAACTATGGCTACACCTTC,CASSLGHNYGYTF,TRBJ1-2,TRBV11-1,NA,NA
TGTGCCAGCAGCTTACAGGGTAACACCGGGGAGCTGTTTTTT,CASSLQGNTGELFF,TRBJ2-2,TRBV9,NA,NA
TGTGCCAGCAGTTACCCCGGACTTCTGCATACGCAGTATTTT,CASSYPGLLHTQYF,TRBJ2-3,TRBV6-5,NA,NA
TGTGCCAGCAGCATTAGACAGGCGAACACTGAAGCTTTCTTT,CASSIRQANTEAFF,TRBJ1-1,TRBV7-8,NA,few
TGTGCCAGCAGTTCCGTCCCGGGACAAGGTTGGGCCTTC,CASSSVPGQGWAF,TRBJ1-2,TRBV6-5,NA,NA
TGCGCCAGCAGCCCCCAGGGGCAGGGGCAAGGGCAGTACTTC,CASSPQGQGQGQYF,TRBJ2-7,TRBV5-1,NA,NA
TGTGCCAGCAGTACCCCCAGGGAGGGGAACTACGAGCAGTACTTC,CASSTPREGNYEQYF,TRBJ2-7,TRBV6-5,TRBD2,NA
TGTGCCAGCAGCTTAGTCGGCGGGGAGCTGTTTTTT,CASSLVGGELFF,TRBJ2-2,TRBV7-9,NA,NA
TGTGCCAGCAGTTTTCTCACCGGGACAGGGGAGGCTTTCTTT,CASSFLTGTGEAFF,TRBJ1-1,TRBV28,TRBD1,NA